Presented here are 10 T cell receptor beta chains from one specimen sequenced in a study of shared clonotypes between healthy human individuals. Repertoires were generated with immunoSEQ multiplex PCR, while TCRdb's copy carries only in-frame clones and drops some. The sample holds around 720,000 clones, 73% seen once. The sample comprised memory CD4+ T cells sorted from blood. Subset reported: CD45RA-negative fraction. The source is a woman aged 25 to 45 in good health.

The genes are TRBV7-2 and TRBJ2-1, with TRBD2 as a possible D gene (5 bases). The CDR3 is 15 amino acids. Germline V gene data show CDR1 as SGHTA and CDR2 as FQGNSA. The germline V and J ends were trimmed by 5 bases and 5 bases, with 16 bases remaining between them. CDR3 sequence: CASSPRYNGDNEQFF. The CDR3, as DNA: TGTGCCAGCAGCCCACGATACAACGGGGACAATGAGCAGTTCTTC.

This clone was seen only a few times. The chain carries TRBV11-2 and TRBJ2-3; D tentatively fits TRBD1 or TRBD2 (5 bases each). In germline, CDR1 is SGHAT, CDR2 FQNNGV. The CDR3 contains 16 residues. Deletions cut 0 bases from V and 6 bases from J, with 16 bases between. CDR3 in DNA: TGTGCCAGCAGCTTAGAGAGGGACCCACTAGGCGATACGCAGTATTTT. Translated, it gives CASSLERDPLGDTQYF.

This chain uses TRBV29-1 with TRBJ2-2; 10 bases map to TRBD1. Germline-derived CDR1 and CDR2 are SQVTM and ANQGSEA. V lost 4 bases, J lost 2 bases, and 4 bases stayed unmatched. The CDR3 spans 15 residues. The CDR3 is CSVGGTGDNTGELFF. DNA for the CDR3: TGCAGCGTTGGTGGGACAGGGGACAACACCGGGGAGCTGTTTTTT.

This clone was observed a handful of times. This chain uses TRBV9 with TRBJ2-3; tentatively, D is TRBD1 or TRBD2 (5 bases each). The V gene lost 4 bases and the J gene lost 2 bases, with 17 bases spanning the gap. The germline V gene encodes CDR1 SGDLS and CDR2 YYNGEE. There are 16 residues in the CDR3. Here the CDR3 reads CASSRTGSGTTDTQYF. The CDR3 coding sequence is TGTGCCAGCAGCCGGACGGGCTCCGGGACCACAGATACGCAGTATTTT.

The CDR3 bases are TGTGCCAGCTCACATACTAGGGGAGAGACCCAGTACTTC. This codes for CASSHTRGETQYF. The chain combines TRBV18 with TRBJ2-5; D possibly matches TRBD1 or TRBD2 (5 bases each). The germline V gene encodes CDR1 KGHSH and CDR2 LQKENI. The CDR3 loop spans 13 amino acids. Deletions cut 4 bases from V and 4 bases from J, with 10 bases between.

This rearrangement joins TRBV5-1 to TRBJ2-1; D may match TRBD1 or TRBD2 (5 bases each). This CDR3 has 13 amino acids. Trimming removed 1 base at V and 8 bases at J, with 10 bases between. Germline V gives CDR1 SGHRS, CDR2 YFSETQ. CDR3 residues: CASSLRGDDEQFF. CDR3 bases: TGCGCCAGCAGCTTGCGAGGGGACGATGAGCAGTTCTTC.

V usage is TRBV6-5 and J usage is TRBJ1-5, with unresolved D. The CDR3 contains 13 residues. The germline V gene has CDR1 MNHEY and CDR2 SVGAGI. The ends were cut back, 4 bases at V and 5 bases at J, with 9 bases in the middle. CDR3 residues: CASSSRVDQPQHF. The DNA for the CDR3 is TGTGCCAGCAGTTCACGAGTTGATCAGCCCCAGCATTTT.

As DNA, the CDR3 is TGTGCCAGCAGCGCCGGACAATTCGGGGAGCTGTTTTTT. Its translation: CASSAGQFGELFF. The J gene is TRBJ2-2, the V gene TRBV9; the D gene is possibly TRBD1 (5 bases). This CDR3 has 13 amino acids. Trimming stripped 3 bases from V and 7 bases from J, with 10 bases between. The germline CDR1 and CDR2 sequences are SGDLS and YYNGEE.

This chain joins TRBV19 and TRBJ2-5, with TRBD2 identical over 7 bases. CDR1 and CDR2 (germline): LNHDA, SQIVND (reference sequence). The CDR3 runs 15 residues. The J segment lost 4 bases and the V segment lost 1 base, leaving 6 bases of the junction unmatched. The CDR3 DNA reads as TGTGCCAGTAGTATAGCCAGCGGGAACGTAGAGACCCAGTACTTC. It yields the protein CASSIASGNVETQYF.

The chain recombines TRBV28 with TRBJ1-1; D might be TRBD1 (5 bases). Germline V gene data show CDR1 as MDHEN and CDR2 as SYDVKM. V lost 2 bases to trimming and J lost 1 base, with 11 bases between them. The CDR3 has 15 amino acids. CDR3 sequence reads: CASSLGSGRNTEAFF. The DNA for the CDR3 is TGTGCCAGCAGTTTAGGATCAGGGAGGAACACTGAAGCTTTCTTT.